Listed below are T cell receptor beta chains from one sample, sequenced in a study of Ad26.COV2.S vaccination and SARS-CoV-2 variants. TCRdb's table, derived via immunoSEQ multiplex PCR, lists solely in-frame clones and lacks some. The sample lists roughly 320,000 clones, around 87% occurring once. Material: peripheral blood, obtained in a trial of Ad26.COV2.S vaccine versus placebo. These receptors were obtained from a person aged 18-65 years who received the Ad26.COV2.S COVID-19 vaccine or a placebo. The CDR3 runs from the conserved cysteine through the conserved F or W. D genes are given only for firm matches. Clone size is shown for a subset of rows, as once, few, many or a class of expanded clone.

CDR3 DNA: TGCGCCAGCAGCCAAGATTCGGACAGGGGCCCTACTTACAACGTCCTGACTTTC
CDR3 protein: CASSQDSDRGPTYNVLTF
J gene: TRBJ2-6
clone size: .
V gene: TRBV4-1
D gene: TRBD1

CDR3 DNA: TGTGCCAGCCTTAGGGAGGGGGCGGGAAGCTCCTATAATTCACCCCTCCACTTT
CDR3 protein: CASLREGAGSSYNSPLHF
J gene: TRBJ1-6
clone size: .
V gene: TRBV2
D gene: TRBD1

CDR3 DNA: TGTGCCAGCATCGTAGGGAACTATGGCTACACCTTC
CDR3 protein: CASIVGNYGYTF
J gene: TRBJ1-2
clone size: .
V gene: TRBV2
D gene: .

CDR3 DNA: TGTGCCTCACGGGACAGGGGTCGGAATGAGCAGTTCTTC
CDR3 protein: CASRDRGRNEQFF
J gene: TRBJ2-1
clone size: .
V gene: TRBV30
D gene: TRBD1

CDR3 DNA: TGTGCCTGGAGGCCTAGTGCCGGGCGGGAAGCTTTCTTT
CDR3 protein: CAWRPSAGREAFF
J gene: TRBJ1-1
clone size: .
V gene: TRBV30
D gene: .

CDR3 DNA: TGTGCCAGCAGCCGCCGCGATGGCTACACCTTC
CDR3 protein: CASSRRDGYTF
J gene: TRBJ1-2
clone size: .
V gene: TRBV3-1/TRBV3-2
D gene: .

CDR3 DNA: TGTGCCAGCAGCCAGAGGGGAGGTAGAATTCCCATGAACACTGAAGCTTTCTTT
CDR3 protein: CASSQRGGRIPMNTEAFF
J gene: TRBJ1-1
clone size: .
V gene: TRBV7-2
D gene: .

CDR3 DNA: TGTGCCAGCTCACCGAGAGGGGTGGACACTGAAGCTTTCTTT
CDR3 protein: CASSPRGVDTEAFF
J gene: TRBJ1-1
clone size: once
V gene: TRBV18
D gene: .

CDR3 DNA: TGTGCCTGGAGAGGGGTCGGGGAGCTGTTTTTT
CDR3 protein: CAWRGVGELFF
J gene: TRBJ2-2
clone size: .
V gene: TRBV30
D gene: .

CDR3 DNA: TGTGCCAGCAGCCAGAATTCACCCCTCCACTTT
CDR3 protein: CASSQNSPLHF
J gene: TRBJ1-6
clone size: .
V gene: TRBV7-9
D gene: .

CDR3 DNA: TGTGCCAGCAGCATTCCCCCGGGGGAGCTGTTTTTT
CDR3 protein: CASSIPPGELFF
J gene: TRBJ2-2
clone size: .
V gene: TRBV21-1
D gene: .

CDR3 DNA: TGTGCCAGCAGCTTGGGGCGGCGGGGAGCCTGCTCTGGGGCCAACGTCCTGACTTTC
CDR3 protein: CASSLGRRGACSGANVLTF
J gene: TRBJ2-6
clone size: .
V gene: TRBV5-7
D gene: .

CDR3 DNA: TGCGCCAGCAGTGAGGTGGATGAGCAGTTCTTC
CDR3 protein: CASSEVDEQFF
J gene: TRBJ2-1
clone size: .
V gene: TRBV5-1
D gene: .

CDR3 DNA: TGTGCCAGCAGCTCCGACAGGGGAGGGAGTCAGCCCCAGCATTTT
CDR3 protein: CASSSDRGGSQPQHF
J gene: TRBJ1-5
clone size: .
V gene: TRBV7-9
D gene: TRBD1

CDR3 DNA: TGTGCCAGCAGCCTCAGGGGCAGGGCAAGCTCCTACGAGCAGTACTTC
CDR3 protein: CASSLRGRASSYEQYF
J gene: TRBJ2-7
clone size: .
V gene: TRBV13
D gene: .

CDR3 DNA: TGCAGCGTTGAAGGTGGGCAGAGGAACACTGAAGCTTTCTTT
CDR3 protein: CSVEGGQRNTEAFF
J gene: TRBJ1-1
clone size: .
V gene: TRBV29-1
D gene: .

CDR3 DNA: TGTGCCAGTAGTATGGGGGGAACTTCTCGATCCTACAATGAGCAGTTCTTC
CDR3 protein: CASSMGGTSRSYNEQFF
J gene: TRBJ2-1
clone size: .
V gene: TRBV19
D gene: .

CDR3 DNA: TGTGCCAGCAGCCCGCCGGACAACATCTACGAGCAGTACTTC
CDR3 protein: CASSPPDNIYEQYF
J gene: TRBJ2-7
clone size: .
V gene: TRBV13
D gene: .

CDR3 DNA: TGCGCCAGCTTTTACGACGGGGGGTACAATGAGCAGTTCTTC
CDR3 protein: CASFYDGGYNEQFF
J gene: TRBJ2-1
clone size: .
V gene: TRBV5-1
D gene: TRBD2

CDR3 DNA: TGTGCCAGCTCACCGAGGACAGGGGCGGCCAAAAACATTCAGTACTTC
CDR3 protein: CASSPRTGAAKNIQYF
J gene: TRBJ2-4
clone size: .
V gene: TRBV18
D gene: TRBD1

CDR3 DNA: TGTGCCACCAGCAGAGATCAACCGGCAGTGGATGAAAAACTGTTTTTT
CDR3 protein: CATSRDQPAVDEKLFF
J gene: TRBJ1-4
clone size: .
V gene: TRBV15
D gene: .

CDR3 DNA: TGTGCCAGCAGCCCAACTCCGGGGGCCAATCAGAACACCGGGGAGCTGTTTTTT
CDR3 protein: CASSPTPGANQNTGELFF
J gene: TRBJ2-2
clone size: .
V gene: TRBV7-3
D gene: .

CDR3 DNA: TGTGCCAGCAGTGAATATGACCAGCGGTACACTGAAGCTTTCTTT
CDR3 protein: CASSEYDQRYTEAFF
J gene: TRBJ1-1
clone size: .
V gene: TRBV6-1
D gene: .

CDR3 DNA: TGTGCCAGTAGTACATTCCTGGGGGAGACCCAGTACTTC
CDR3 protein: CASSTFLGETQYF
J gene: TRBJ2-5
clone size: .
V gene: TRBV19
D gene: .

CDR3 DNA: TGTGCCAGTCGAGTCCGGGGGGGATCTAACTATGGCTACACCTTC
CDR3 protein: CASRVRGGSNYGYTF
J gene: TRBJ1-2
clone size: .
V gene: TRBV13
D gene: .

CDR3 DNA: TGCGCCAGCAGCTTGGGGACAGCCTCCCAAGAGACCCAGTACTTC
CDR3 protein: CASSLGTASQETQYF
J gene: TRBJ2-5
clone size: .
V gene: TRBV5-1
D gene: .

CDR3 DNA: TGTGCCAGCAGCACCGGACAGGGGGCCGGGGAGCTGTTTTTT
CDR3 protein: CASSTGQGAGELFF
J gene: TRBJ2-2
clone size: once
V gene: TRBV7-9
D gene: TRBD1

CDR3 DNA: TGTGCCAGCAGCTTAGAAGGACAAAGGGGGGACAATGAGCAGTTCTTC
CDR3 protein: CASSLEGQRGDNEQFF
J gene: TRBJ2-1
clone size: once
V gene: TRBV7-8
D gene: .

CDR3 DNA: TGTGCCAGCAGCCTGATGCCCAGCCCTGAAGCTTTCTTT
CDR3 protein: CASSLMPSPEAFF
J gene: TRBJ1-1
clone size: .
V gene: TRBV4-2
D gene: .

CDR3 DNA: TGTGCCAGCAGCTCCCCCCTGGGACCGGGGGATGGCTACACCTTC
CDR3 protein: CASSSPLGPGDGYTF
J gene: TRBJ1-2
clone size: .
V gene: TRBV5-4
D gene: .

CDR3 DNA: TGTGCCAGTAGTACCGCTAGCGGGGAGCTGAATACGCAGTATTTT
CDR3 protein: CASSTASGELNTQYF
J gene: TRBJ2-3
clone size: .
V gene: TRBV19
D gene: TRBD2

CDR3 DNA: TGTGCCAGCAGCTTGGTGGACAGCTTGAACACTGAAGCTTTCTTT
CDR3 protein: CASSLVDSLNTEAFF
J gene: TRBJ1-1
clone size: .
V gene: TRBV5-5
D gene: .

CDR3 DNA: TGTGCCATGGGGACGGCTTCCTACGAGCAGTACTTC
CDR3 protein: CAMGTASYEQYF
J gene: TRBJ2-7
clone size: once
V gene: TRBV10-3
D gene: .

CDR3 DNA: TGTGCCAGCAGCCAAGAATGGGGCCACCCTAGCAATCAGCCCCAGCATTTT
CDR3 protein: CASSQEWGHPSNQPQHF
J gene: TRBJ1-5
clone size: .
V gene: TRBV4-2
D gene: .

CDR3 DNA: TGTGCCAGCAGCAACCTGGGAGCCACTGAAGCTTTCTTT
CDR3 protein: CASSNLGATEAFF
J gene: TRBJ1-1
clone size: .
V gene: TRBV7-6
D gene: .

CDR3 DNA: TGTGCCACCAGCAGAGATAAGGGGCACTCTGGAAACACCATATATTTT
CDR3 protein: CATSRDKGHSGNTIYF
J gene: TRBJ1-3
clone size: .
V gene: TRBV15
D gene: .

CDR3 DNA: TGTGCCAGCAGCCTGATCGGAGCAGATACGCAGTATTTT
CDR3 protein: CASSLIGADTQYF
J gene: TRBJ2-3
clone size: .
V gene: TRBV5-4
D gene: .

CDR3 DNA: TGTGCCAGCAGCCGTCAGGGACAGGGGGATGAAAAACTGTTTTTT
CDR3 protein: CASSRQGQGDEKLFF
J gene: TRBJ1-4
clone size: .
V gene: TRBV3-1/TRBV3-2
D gene: TRBD1

CDR3 DNA: TGCGCCAGCAGCTTGGTGGGGCAGGGGGCAGGTGGGACTGAAGCTTTCTTT
CDR3 protein: CASSLVGQGAGGTEAFF
J gene: TRBJ1-1
clone size: .
V gene: TRBV5-1
D gene: TRBD1

CDR3 DNA: TGTGCCACCGAGCTACTCAACAGGGGGCCTGATGGCTACACCTTC
CDR3 protein: CATELLNRGPDGYTF
J gene: TRBJ1-2
clone size: .
V gene: TRBV6-4
D gene: TRBD1

CDR3 DNA: TGTGCCTGGAGTGTTGGGACACTGTGGGTGGGTACTAACACTGAAGCTTTCTTT
CDR3 protein: CAWSVGTLWVGTNTEAFF
J gene: TRBJ1-1
clone size: once
V gene: TRBV30
D gene: .

CDR3 DNA: TGTGCCAGTGGTGGACTTTTCTCCTACGAGCAGTACTTC
CDR3 protein: CASGGLFSYEQYF
J gene: TRBJ2-7
clone size: .
V gene: TRBV19
D gene: .

CDR3 DNA: TGTGCCAGTAGTAACAAAAACATTCAGTACTTC
CDR3 protein: CASSNKNIQYF
J gene: TRBJ2-4
clone size: .
V gene: TRBV19
D gene: .

CDR3 DNA: TGTGCCAGCAGTCAGAACTACAAGCTTCTCGATTCACCCCTCCACTTT
CDR3 protein: CASSQNYKLLDSPLHF
J gene: TRBJ1-6
clone size: .
V gene: TRBV27
D gene: .

CDR3 DNA: TGTGCCAGCAGCTATAGCGGGGGCTCCTACAATGAGCAGTTCTTC
CDR3 protein: CASSYSGGSYNEQFF
J gene: TRBJ2-1
clone size: .
V gene: TRBV7-8
D gene: TRBD2

CDR3 DNA: TGTGCCAGCCCAGGCCCTGGACTAGCGGGGGGGAGCTCCTACAATGAGCAGTTCTTC
CDR3 protein: CASPGPGLAGGSSYNEQFF
J gene: TRBJ2-1
clone size: .
V gene: TRBV2
D gene: TRBD2

CDR3 DNA: TGCGCCAGCAGCCAAGAGCAGGGGGCGATCGGTGGCTACACCTTC
CDR3 protein: CASSQEQGAIGGYTF
J gene: TRBJ1-2
clone size: .
V gene: TRBV4-3
D gene: TRBD1

CDR3 DNA: TGTGCCCGCAGCTCCTCCGGGGGGCGGGGGGGGACAGATACGCAGTATTTT
CDR3 protein: CARSSSGGRGGTDTQYF
J gene: TRBJ2-3
clone size: .
V gene: TRBV9
D gene: TRBD2

CDR3 DNA: TGTGCCAGCAGTGTGAACTCGGTGAACACCGGGGAGCTGTTTTTT
CDR3 protein: CASSVNSVNTGELFF
J gene: TRBJ2-2
clone size: .
V gene: TRBV2
D gene: .

CDR3 DNA: TGTGCCAGCAGCCAAGATGGGGAGGGGTCGGGCTATGGCTACACCTTC
CDR3 protein: CASSQDGEGSGYGYTF
J gene: TRBJ1-2
clone size: .
V gene: TRBV3-1/TRBV3-2
D gene: .

CDR3 DNA: TGTGCCAGCAGCCGGGACAGGACTGAAGCTTTCTTT
CDR3 protein: CASSRDRTEAFF
J gene: TRBJ1-1
clone size: .
V gene: TRBV12-3/TRBV12-4
D gene: TRBD1

CDR3 DNA: TGTGCCAGCAGCCATCTGACGGGGAACACTGAAGCTTTCTTT
CDR3 protein: CASSHLTGNTEAFF
J gene: TRBJ1-1
clone size: .
V gene: TRBV7-2
D gene: .